This T cell receptor (beta chain) was sequenced in a study of shared clonotypes between healthy human individuals. Naivety among CD8 cells was defined by CD45RO negativity and positive CCR7 selection, thereby excluding terminally differentiated effector memory CD45RA+ cells. The V gene's germline CDR1 is SEHNR and CDR2 FQNEAQ (reference sequence). The length of the CDR3 is 17 residues. J lost 0 bases, V lost 1 base, and 9 bases had no gene match. Clones were sequenced by immunoSEQ multiplex PCR, and TCRdb holds only the in-frame ones, with some missing. The sample lists about 2 million clones, about 95% occurring once.

Sequencing input: naive CD8+ T cells sorted from blood. This sequence originates from a man aged 18 to 29 in good health. The genes are TRBV7-9 and TRBJ2-7, with 7 positions matching TRBD1. The CDR3 sequence: CASSLVPGQSVSYEQYF. CDR3 in DNA: TGTGCCAGCAGCTTAGTTCCGGGACAGAGCGTCTCCTACGAGCAGTACTTC.